This T cell receptor beta chain was recovered during a study of blood T cell repertoires in COVID-19. Study-level information: Collection of acute and convalescent COVID-19 samples took place in the United States, Italy and Spain. T cells, B-cell-depleted T cells, or PBMCs provided the cDNA or gDNA that served as material.

V was pared by 5 bases and J by 0 bases, with 23 bases between. This CDR3 spans 18 amino acids. Germline V lookup: CDR1 SEHNR, CDR2 FQNEAQ (reference sequence). Original handling: Researchers report that nucleated cell counts were estimated from reference gene primer amplification. Libraries were prepared by immunoSEQ multiplex PCR; TCRdb keeps only in-frame clonotypes and omits some of them. For V, J and clone size, that table is used; D and trimming come from the DNA. This table has roughly 120,000 clones, about 88% appearing once. This clone was seen once. This receptor was taken from a man aged 45 to 65 with active COVID-19. Sequencing used peripheral blood. V usage is TRBV7-9 and J usage is TRBJ2-7, with D possibly matching TRBD1 (5 bases). Here the CDR3 reads CASSPLMGPAPSSYEQYV. The DNA of the CDR3 is TGTGCCAGCAGCCCTCTTATGGGGCCAGCGCCTAGCTCCTACGAGCAGTACGTC.